This T cell receptor (beta chain) was captured in a study of blood T cell repertoires in COVID-19. Sequenced by immunoSEQ multiplex PCR; TCRdb stores in-frame clones only, minus some. The sample carries 150,000 to 180,000 clones, about 85% recorded once. This clone occurred once. Seattle patient enrollment occurred during active infection, with longitudinal follow-up thereafter. The V gene lost 2 bases and the J gene lost 4 bases, with 15 bases spanning the gap. Germline-derived CDR1 and CDR2 are MNHNS and SASEGT. CDR3 length equals 16 residues. This receptor was obtained from a man aged 55 to 70 with COVID-19, enrolled during active disease. The chain employs TRBV6-1 and TRBJ1-5, with D unclear. The specimen sequenced was peripheral blood. The CDR3 reads CASSEFGSQANQPQHF. DNA for the CDR3: TGTGCCAGCAGTGAATTCGGTTCCCAGGCAAATCAGCCCCAGCATTTT.